This T cell receptor beta chain was documented in a study of blood T cell repertoires in COVID-19. On the study more broadly: T cells, B-cell-depleted T cells, or PBMCs supplied cDNA or gDNA.

This CDR3 has 15 amino acids. The germline V gene has CDR1 MNHEY and CDR2 SVGAGI. V gave up 7 bases and J gave up 3 bases; unmatched junction bases: 7. Authors' data handling: Amplification with reference gene primers provided the estimates of nucleated cell counts. Repertoires were generated with immunoSEQ multiplex PCR, while TCRdb's copy carries only in-frame clones and drops some. The V and J calls and clone size were taken over from that table, and D and trimming were inferred from the DNA. The table records 100,000 to 120,000 clones, about nine tenths of them present only once. The sequence derives from a human donor in a cohort sampled during active COVID-19. The chain carries TRBV6-5 and TRBJ2-1; TRBD1 agrees at 9 bases. The specimen was peripheral blood. The CDR3, as DNA: TGTGCCAGCATTGCCGACAGGGGGTTCTACAATGAGCAGTTCTTC. It is translated as CASIADRGFYNEQFF.